This TCR beta chain was profiled in a study of breast tumors, draining lymph nodes, adjacent tissues. This clonotype was recorded at least ten times. Its cognate antigen is unknown. TCRdb reprocessed the multiplex PCR reads with MiXCR, giving one entry per CDR3 protein. The table lists a few hundred thousand distinct CDR3 sequences, less than 45% of them singletons, with over 3.5% in the top ten. The CDR3 has 15 amino acids. V dropped 0 bases and J dropped 2 bases, with 10 bases sitting between them. Germline-derived CDR1 and CDR2 are LGHNA and YNFKEQ. Study-wide findings and caveats: Most tumor T cells seemingly derive from lymph node, then expand in tumor. Data only fit, rather than demonstrated, lymph node origin of most tumor T cells. Tumor TCR diversity was below lymph nodes but above nontumor tissue. Luminal-like breast cancer showed significantly greater tumor-nontumor repertoire similarity than basal-like breast cancer did.

Axillary draining lymph nodes of breast cancer patients supplied the node samples. The sequence was obtained from a female donor with breast cancer. Some clones in this sample may be carry-over from other donors' samples. Material: axillary lymph node tissue. V is TRBV4-2 and J is TRBJ1-2; the D gene is possibly TRBD1 (6 bases). CDR3 DNA sequence: TGTGCCAGCAGCCAAGATCGGGGGGCCAACTATGGCTACACCTTC. It codes for CASSQDRGANYGYTF.